This record looks at one TCR beta chain sequence and its context. This table comes from immunoSEQ multiplex PCR, and its TCRdb copy is limited to in-frame clones, with some not included. In the table there are about 640,000 clones, about two thirds of which are singletons. The data stem from a study of shared clonotypes between healthy human individuals. V trimming: 0 bases; J trimming: 2 bases; junction bases outside the gene matches: 5. Per the germline V gene, CDR1 is SGHRS and CDR2 is YFSETQ. CDR3 length equals 16 residues. The chain joins TRBV5-1 to TRBJ2-3; 8 bases align to TRBD2. This TCR came from a woman in her twenties or thirties in good health. Specimen: memory CD4+ T cells sorted from blood. Subset: CD45RA-negative fraction. The CDR3 is CASSLGLAGNTDTQYF. The CDR3 region has the DNA TGCGCCAGCAGCTTGGGGCTAGCGGGTAACACAGATACGCAGTATTTT.